This TCR beta chain comes out of a study of T cells after yellow fever vaccination. Study summary: SMART-Seq v4 Ultra Low Input prepared the low-cell-number fractions. General study findings and limits: Highly abundant clonotypes carried over from the bulk population could end up in FACS-sorted repertoires as contaminants. Peaking on day 5 versus 15, the secondary response was faster but weaker.

This clonotype was counted ten times or more. Its antigen is not known. Researchers made TCR cDNA using 5'RACE template switching, and this step added a universal primer site and UMIs. Each CDR3 protein gets one entry after TCRdb re-called the 5' RACE reads with MiXCR. The repertoire holds fewer than 150,000 distinct CDR3 sequences, with about 7.7% as singletons. This CDR3 contains 16 residues. From germline, CDR1 is SEHNR and CDR2 FQNEAQ (reference sequence). The V and J ends lost 1 base and 1 base respectively, with 11 bases between them. The specimen was CD4+ T cells sorted from PBMCs, collected 5 days after the yellow fever booster vaccination. V and J are TRBV7-9 and TRBJ2-1; D might be TRBD1 (6 bases). The clonotype comes from a man aged 25 to 45 who received the YFV17D yellow fever vaccine. The CDR3 loop is CASSLDRALSYNEQFF. Written as DNA, the CDR3 is TGTGCCAGCAGCTTAGACAGGGCGTTATCCTACAATGAGCAGTTCTTC.